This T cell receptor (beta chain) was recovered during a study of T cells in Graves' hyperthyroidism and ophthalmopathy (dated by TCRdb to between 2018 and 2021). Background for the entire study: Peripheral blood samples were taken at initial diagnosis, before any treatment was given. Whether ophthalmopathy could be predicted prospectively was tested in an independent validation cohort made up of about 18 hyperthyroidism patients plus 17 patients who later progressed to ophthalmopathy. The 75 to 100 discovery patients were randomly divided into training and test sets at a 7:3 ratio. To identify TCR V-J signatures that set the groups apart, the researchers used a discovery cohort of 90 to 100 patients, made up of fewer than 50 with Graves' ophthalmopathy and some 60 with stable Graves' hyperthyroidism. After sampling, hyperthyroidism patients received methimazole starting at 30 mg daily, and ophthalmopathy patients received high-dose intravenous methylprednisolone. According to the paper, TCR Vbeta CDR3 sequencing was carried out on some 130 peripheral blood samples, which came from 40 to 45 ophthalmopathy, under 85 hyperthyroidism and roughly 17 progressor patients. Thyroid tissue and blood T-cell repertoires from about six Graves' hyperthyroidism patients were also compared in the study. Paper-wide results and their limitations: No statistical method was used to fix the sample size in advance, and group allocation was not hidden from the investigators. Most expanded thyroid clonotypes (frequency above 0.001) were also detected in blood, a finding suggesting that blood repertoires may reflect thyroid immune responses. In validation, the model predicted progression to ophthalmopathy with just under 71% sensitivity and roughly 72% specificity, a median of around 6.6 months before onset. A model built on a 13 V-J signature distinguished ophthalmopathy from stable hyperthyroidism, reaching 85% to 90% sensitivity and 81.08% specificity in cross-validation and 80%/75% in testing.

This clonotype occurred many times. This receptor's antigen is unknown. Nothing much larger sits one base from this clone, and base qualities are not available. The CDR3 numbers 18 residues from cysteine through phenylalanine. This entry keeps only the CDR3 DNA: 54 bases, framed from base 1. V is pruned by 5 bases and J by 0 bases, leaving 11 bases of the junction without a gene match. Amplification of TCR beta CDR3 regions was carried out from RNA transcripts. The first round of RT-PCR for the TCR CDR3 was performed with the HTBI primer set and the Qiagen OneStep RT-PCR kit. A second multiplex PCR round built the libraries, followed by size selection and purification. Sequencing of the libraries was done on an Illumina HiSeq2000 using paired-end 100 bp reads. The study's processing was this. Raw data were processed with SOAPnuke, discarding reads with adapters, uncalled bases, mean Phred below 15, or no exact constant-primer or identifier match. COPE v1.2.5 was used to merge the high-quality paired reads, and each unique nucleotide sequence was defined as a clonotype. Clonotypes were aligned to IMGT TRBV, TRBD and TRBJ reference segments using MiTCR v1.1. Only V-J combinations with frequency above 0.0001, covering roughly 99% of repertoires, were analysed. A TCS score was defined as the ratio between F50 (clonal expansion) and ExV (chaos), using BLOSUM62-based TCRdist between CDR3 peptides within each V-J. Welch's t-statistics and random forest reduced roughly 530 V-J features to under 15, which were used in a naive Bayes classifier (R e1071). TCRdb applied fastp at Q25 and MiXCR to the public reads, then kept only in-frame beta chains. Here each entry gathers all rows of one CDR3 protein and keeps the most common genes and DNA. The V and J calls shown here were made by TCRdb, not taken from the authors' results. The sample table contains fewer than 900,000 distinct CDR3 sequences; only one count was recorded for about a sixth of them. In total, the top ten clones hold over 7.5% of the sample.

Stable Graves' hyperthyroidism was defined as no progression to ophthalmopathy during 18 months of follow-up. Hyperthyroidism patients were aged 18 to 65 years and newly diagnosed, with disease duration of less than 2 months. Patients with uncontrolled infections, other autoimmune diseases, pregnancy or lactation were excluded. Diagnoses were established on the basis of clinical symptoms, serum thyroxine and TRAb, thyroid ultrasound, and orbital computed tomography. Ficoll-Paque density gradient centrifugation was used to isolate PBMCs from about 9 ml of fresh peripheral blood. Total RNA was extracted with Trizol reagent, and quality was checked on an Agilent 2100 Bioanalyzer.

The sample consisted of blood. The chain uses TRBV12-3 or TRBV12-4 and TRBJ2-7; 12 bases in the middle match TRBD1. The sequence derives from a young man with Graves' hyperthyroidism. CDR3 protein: CASSGDLPGQGASYEQYF. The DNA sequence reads TGTGCCAGCAGTGGAGATCTCCCGGGACAGGGGGCCTCCTACGAGCAGTACTTC.